These 29 T cell receptor beta chains were all obtained from the same sample, sequenced in a study of T cells in localized non-small cell lung cancer. TCRdb's table, derived via immunoSEQ multiplex PCR, lists solely in-frame clones and lacks some. The table records over 70,000 clones, under 95% of them present only once. Source: PBMCs, taken before any cancer treatment. All receptors derive from a woman aged 35 to 70 with stage II squamous cell lung carcinoma.

J is TRBJ1-3 and V is TRBV19; D call uncertain. CDR1 is LNHDA and CDR2 is SQIVND in the germline V gene (reference sequence). Trimming shortened V by 7 bases and J by 0 bases, and 13 bases separated the two germline ends. This CDR3 region has 15 residues. The CDR3 here is CASIPRRSSGNTIYF. The CDR3 bases are TGTGCCAGTATTCCCCGACGGAGCTCTGGAAACACCATATATTTT.

The genes are TRBV7-8 and TRBJ2-3, with D uncertain. CDR1 is SGHVS, CDR2 FQNEAQ, per germline. Trimming removed 3 bases at V and 3 bases at J, with 7 bases between. This CDR3 region has 13 residues. As DNA, the CDR3 is TGTGCCAGCAGCTTTGATGGAACAGATACGCAGTATTTT. This translates into CASSFDGTDTQYF.

V and J are TRBV27 and TRBJ2-3; 7 bases are a match to TRBD1. The CDR3 has 18 residues. The J segment lost 0 bases and the V segment lost 5 bases, leaving 14 bases of the junction unmatched. The germline CDR1 and CDR2 sequences are MNHEY and SMNVEV (reference sequence). Here the CDR3 reads CASSQGQAARVSTDTQYF. CDR3 DNA: TGTGCCAGCAGTCAAGGACAGGCCGCAAGGGTTAGCACAGATACGCAGTATTTT.

V is TRBV6-5 and J is TRBJ1-2, with TRBD1 matching over 7 bases. Per germline, CDR1 MNHEY and CDR2 SVGAGI. The V and J ends lost 5 bases and 11 bases, in that order; junction bases with no gene match: 11. This CDR3 spans 13 amino acids. CDR3 sequence: CASSQDRWTTYTF. CDR3 nucleotides: TGTGCCAGCAGTCAGGACAGGTGGACTACATACACCTTC.

The rearrangement uses TRBV29-1 and TRBJ1-1; possibly TRBD1 for D (6 bases). The length of the CDR3 is 12 residues. V was clipped by 7 bases and J by 1 base, with 10 bases between them. Germline V CDR1 and CDR2: SQVTM, ANQGSEA. The CDR3 loop is CSAGGGNTEAFF. The CDR3, as DNA: TGCAGCGCCGGAGGGGGGAACACTGAAGCTTTCTTT.

The gene calls are TRBV15 and TRBJ2-3, with 7 bases lining up with TRBD2. V dropped 5 bases and J dropped 0; count of bases not matched to a gene: 2. Germline V gene lookup returns CDR1 LNHNV and CDR2 YYDKDF (reference sequence). This CDR3 is built from 14 residues. The CDR3 DNA is TGTGCCACCAGCCGGGGGGACAGCACAGATACGCAGTATTTT. As protein: CATSRGDSTDTQYF.

The CDR3 spells CASRQGSGNQPQHF. The CDR3 DNA is TGTGCCAGTCGACAGGGCAGTGGCAATCAGCCCCAGCATTTT. The chain joins TRBV19 to TRBJ1-5; 7 nucleotides match TRBD1. Germline V gene data show CDR1 as LNHDA and CDR2 as SQIVND (reference sequence). This CDR3 is 14 amino acids long. With V trimmed by 8 bases and J by 2 bases, 6 bases remained unmatched.

This rearrangement joins TRBV2 to TRBJ2-2; weak D call: TRBD2 (5 bases). Between the trimmed V and J ends, which lost 7 bases and 4 bases, there was a span of 10 bases. The CDR3 is made up of 13 amino acids. The germline CDR1 and CDR2 sequences are SNHLY and FYNNEI. The CDR3 region is CASKASRTGELFF. In DNA form, the CDR3 reads TGTGCCAGCAAGGCTAGCCGCACCGGGGAGCTGTTTTTT.

The CDR3 DNA follows: TGTGCCAGCCGGGGGGTGGGCTCCTACAATGAGCAGTTCTTC. Protein product: CASRGVGSYNEQFF. The V and J genes are TRBV6-6 and TRBJ2-1; 7 bases match TRBD2. CDR3 length: 14 amino acids. V trimming: 8 bases; J trimming: 0 bases; junction bases outside the gene matches: 4. Germline CDR1 is MNHNY and CDR2 is SVGAGI (reference sequence).

This chain links TRBV6-5 with TRBJ2-2; D is ambiguous. The germline gives CDR1 MNHEY, CDR2 SVGAGI. V was shortened by 2 bases and J by 7 bases, with 14 bases between the two germline ends. The CDR3 extends over 15 amino acids. The CDR3 sequence is CASSYDGRSNGELFF. Written as DNA, the CDR3 is TGTGCCAGCAGTTACGACGGCAGGTCCAACGGGGAGCTGTTTTTT.

The chain is built from TRBV7-7 and TRBJ2-2; 10 positions match TRBD1. This CDR3 is 14 amino acids long. The germline gives CDR1 SSHAT, CDR2 FNYEAQ (reference sequence). The trim removed 6 bases at V and 3 bases at J, leaving 1 base unmatched. The CDR3 protein is CASRDRGDTGELFF. The CDR3 nucleotides read TGTGCCAGCAGGGACAGGGGGGACACCGGGGAGCTGTTTTTT.

This sequence joins TRBV7-9 and TRBJ2-7; 11 bases agree with TRBD2. CDR3 length: 15 residues. The germline V gene encodes CDR1 SEHNR and CDR2 FQNEAQ (reference sequence). V dropped 4 bases and J dropped 4; count of bases not matched to a gene: 6. CDR3 in DNA: TGTGCCAGCAGCTCAAGTGGACTAGCGGGTTACGAGCAGTACTTC. Translating gives CASSSSGLAGYEQYF.

This rearrangement joins TRBV29-1 to TRBJ1-2; 7 bases agree with TRBD1. With 0 bases clipped from V and 4 bases from J, the junction kept 8 bases outside the gene matches. CDR1 is SQVTM, CDR2 ANQGSEA, per germline. The CDR3 is 15 residues long. CDR3 sequence reads: CSVEDITGTVYGYTF. The CDR3 coding sequence is TGCAGCGTTGAAGACATTACCGGGACAGTCTATGGCTACACCTTC. The whole variable domain, remainder taken from reference TRBV29-1 and TRBJ1-2, is SAVISQKPSRDICQRGTSLTIQCQVDSQVTMMFWYRQQPGQSLTLIATANQGSEATYESGFVIDKFPISRPNLTFSTLTVSNMSPEDSSIYLCSVEDITGTVYGYTFGSGTRLTVV.

The chain recombines TRBV29-1 with TRBJ2-5; perhaps TRBD2 as D (6 bases). The germline gives CDR1 SQVTM, CDR2 ANQGSEA. This CDR3 has 12 residues. Trimming removed 4 bases from V and 4 bases from J, with 10 bases in between. CDR3 residues: CSVVPGRETQYF. CDR3 sequence (DNA): TGCAGCGTTGTCCCCGGGAGAGAGACCCAGTACTTC. Filled out from reference TRBV29-1 and TRBJ2-5, the complete variable domain reads SAVISQKPSRDICQRGTSLTIQCQVDSQVTMMFWYRQQPGQSLTLIATANQGSEATYESGFVIDKFPISRPNLTFSTLTVSNMSPEDSSIYLCSVVPGRETQYFGPGTRLLVL.

This clone has just one count. The J gene is TRBJ2-7, the V gene TRBV5-1, with TRBD2 identical over 13 bases. Germline V CDR1 and CDR2: SGHRS, YFSETQ. Trimming took 3 bases from V and 4 from J; bases not matched to a gene: 13. CDR3 length: 18 residues. CDR3 amino acids: CASSSGLAGSQNIYEQYF. The CDR3 coding sequence is TGCGCCAGCAGCTCGGGACTAGCGGGAAGTCAAAACATATACGAGCAGTACTTC.

A note on this clone: Relative to the germline gene, one junction end is altered; a read error may explain this. The rearrangement uses TRBV7-7 and TRBJ1-5; D may be TRBD1 (6 bases). Germline CDR1 and CDR2: SSHAT and FNYEAQ (reference sequence). This CDR3 is 16 amino acids long. The CDR3 loop is CASSLVGGHSNQPQHF. CDR3 DNA: TGTGCTAGCAGCTTAGTGGGGGGGCATAGCAATCAGCCCCAGCATTTT. Filled out from reference TRBV7-7 and TRBJ1-5, the complete variable domain reads GAGVSQSPRYKVTKRGQDVTLRCDPISSHATLYWYQQALGQGPEFLTYFNYEAQPDKSGLPSDRFSAERPEGSISTLTIQRTEQRDSAMYRCASSLVGGHSNQPQHFGDGTRLSIL.

The chain has TRBV30 and TRBJ1-5, with D maybe TRBD1 (5 bases). The germline CDR1 and CDR2 sequences are GTSNPN and SVGIG (reference sequence). The V end lost 5 bases, the J end lost 7 bases, and 15 bases lay between the germline ends. The CDR3 has 13 residues. CDR3 sequence (DNA): TGTGCCTGGGCGATGGGGGAAGGGCAGCCCCAGCATTTT. The encoded protein is CAWAMGEGQPQHF.

This sequence joins TRBV20-1 and TRBJ2-7; possible D gene TRBD2, 6 bases. The V end lost 3 bases, the J end lost 8 bases, and 8 bases lay between the germline ends. In germline, CDR1 is DFQATT, CDR2 SNEGSKA (reference sequence). This CDR3 is 10 amino acids long. CDR3 protein: CSASREKQYF. CDR3 coding DNA: TGCAGTGCTAGTCGGGAGAAGCAGTACTTC.

The chain links TRBV5-6 to TRBJ2-7; possibly TRBD1 or TRBD2 for D (5 bases each). V was trimmed by 2 bases and J by 6 bases, leaving 18 bases between them. The CDR3 has 15 residues. Germline V gene lookup returns CDR1 SGHDT and CDR2 YYEEEE. CDR3 sequence: CASSFGPTAEGEQYF. The DNA for the CDR3 is TGTGCCAGCAGCTTCGGTCCGACAGCCGAGGGCGAGCAGTACTTC.

The chain carries TRBV6-6 and TRBJ1-3, with no clear D. The CDR3 loop spans 16 amino acids. The germline V gene has CDR1 MNHNY and CDR2 SVGAGI (reference sequence). Trimming removed 0 bases at V and 0 bases at J, with 9 bases between. In nucleotides, the CDR3 is TGTGCCAGCAGTTACTCGGTGTCGCTCTCTGGAAACACCATATATTTT. Protein: CASSYSVSLSGNTIYF.

The CDR3 DNA reads TGTGCCAGCTCCCCCGGTAGGGAACTGTTTTTT. Protein: CASSPGRELFF. This rearrangement joins TRBV18 to TRBJ1-4; D not certain. Germline V lookup: CDR1 KGHSH, CDR2 LQKENI. The V end lost 6 bases, the J end lost 12 bases, and 11 bases lay between the germline ends. The length of the CDR3 is 11 residues.

This chain's CDR3 is CASSGTGKNTGELFF. The CDR3 DNA is TGTGCCAGCTCTGGGACAGGCAAGAACACCGGGGAGCTGTTTTTT. The rearrangement links TRBV18 to TRBJ2-2, with 8 bases matching TRBD1. CDR3 length: 15 residues. Germline V gene lookup returns CDR1 KGHSH and CDR2 LQKENI. V lost 6 bases, J lost 1 base, and 4 bases stayed unmatched.

The genes are TRBV5-4 and TRBJ1-2; D not certain. The CDR3 sequence is 14 residues long. V shed 4 bases and J shed 5 bases, with 15 bases lying between them. Germline CDR1 reads SGHNT; CDR2 reads YYREEE (reference sequence). The CDR3 loop is CASSPRTEIYGYTF. The DNA of the CDR3 is TGTGCCAGCAGCCCCCGGACGGAAATTTATGGCTACACCTTC.

CDR3 in amino acids: CASSSQGRNEKLFF. The CDR3 region has the DNA TGTGCCAGCAGTTCGCAGGGTAGGAATGAAAAACTGTTTTTT. The chain links TRBV6-6 to TRBJ1-4, with D maybe TRBD1 (5 bases). The CDR3 is 14 amino acids. V shed 4 bases and J shed 5 bases, with 11 bases lying between them. CDR1 and CDR2 (germline): MNHNY, SVGAGI (reference sequence).

The V call is TRBV6-1, the J call TRBJ1-1, with 7 bases fitting TRBD1. CDR1 is MNHNS, CDR2 SASEGT, per germline. J gave up 7 bases and V 6 bases, and 8 bases lay outside the gene matches. The CDR3 runs to 13 residues. The CDR3 spells CASRDRQPHEAFF. CDR3 nucleotides: TGTGCCAGCAGGGACAGGCAACCTCATGAAGCTTTCTTT.

V gene TRBV18 combines with J gene TRBJ1-2, with 9 nucleotides matching TRBD1. The V gene end was trimmed by 2 bases and the J gene end by 8 bases; junction bases not matched to a gene: 6. Germline loops: CDR1 KGHSH, CDR2 LQKENI. The CDR3 covers 14 residues. The CDR3 DNA follows: TGTGCCAGCTCACCAGGGACAGGGTGGGACGGCTACACCTTC. Protein: CASSPGTGWDGYTF.

This clone was seen just once. V and J are TRBV6-1 and TRBJ1-1; 8 nucleotides line up with TRBD1. CDR3 size: 14 residues. The V gene's germline CDR1 is MNHNS and CDR2 SASEGT. The trim removed 5 bases at V and 0 bases at J, leaving 2 bases unmatched. This CDR3 is CASSRQGLNTEAFF. The CDR3 region has the DNA TGTGCCAGCAGTCGACAGGGGTTGAACACTGAAGCTTTCTTT.

The rearrangement links TRBV5-6 to TRBJ1-1; the D gene is possibly TRBD1 (6 bases). Per the germline V gene, CDR1 is SGHDT and CDR2 is YYEEEE. The CDR3 is 15 amino acids. Trimming pared 4 bases from V and 3 bases from J, leaving 16 bases between. CDR3 DNA: TGTGCCAGCAGCGAATTAACAGGGCAGGACACTGAAGCTTTCTTT. Translating gives CASSELTGQDTEAFF.

V and J are TRBV15 and TRBJ1-5, with TRBD1 matching 8 bases. This CDR3 comprises 15 residues. The germline CDR1 and CDR2 sequences are LNHNV and YYDKDF (reference sequence). V shed 4 bases and J 6 bases; nucleotides not matched to a gene: 8. The CDR3 coding sequence is TGTGCCACCAGCATCACAGGGGGGGGCGGTCAGCCCCAGCATTTT. The encoded protein is CATSITGGGGQPQHF.